The 10 T cell receptor beta chains in this list originate from one sample, sequenced in a study of Graves' ophthalmopathy and Graves' hyperthyroidism. The study amplified TCR beta CDR3 regions using RNA transcripts. After a first-round RT-PCR with HTBI primers, a second-round multiplex PCR was run. One entry per CDR3 protein results from TCRdb running MiXCR on the multiplex PCR reads. This table holds 150,000 or so distinct CDR3 sequences, just under 40% found once. The sequenced material came from peripheral blood. Every receptor here comes from a man aged 30-40 years with Graves' ophthalmopathy.

The chain joins TRBV11-2 to TRBJ1-5; 8 bases map to TRBD1. Looked up from germline, CDR1 is SGHAT and CDR2 is FQNNGV. The CDR3 extends over 18 amino acids. J was trimmed by 1 base and V by 4 bases; bases with no gene match: 12. The CDR3 spells CASSYLVGQGLSNQPQHF. Written as DNA, the CDR3 is TGTGCCAGCAGCTACTTAGTTGGACAGGGATTAAGCAATCAGCCCCAGCATTTT.

The chain links TRBV28 to TRBJ2-7; tentatively, D is TRBD1 (6 bases). CDR1 MDHEN and CDR2 SYDVKM come from the germline V gene. V was cut by 1 base and J by 0 bases, with 25 bases left in between. This CDR3 spans 20 amino acids. CDR3 amino acids: CASSLSHGQTTTLLSYEQYF. CDR3 nucleotide sequence: TGTGCCAGCAGTTTATCCCATGGACAGACGACCACCTTACTCTCCTACGAGCAGTACTTC. Together with reference TRBV28 and TRBJ2-7, the CDR3 gives the full variable domain: DVKVTQSSRYLVKRTGEKVFLECVQDMDHENMFWYRQDPGLGLRLIYFSYDVKMKEKGDIPEGYSVSREKKERFSLILESASTNQTSMYLCASSLSHGQTTTLLSYEQYFGPGTRLTVT.

CDR3 loop: CAWSVRDRGRQPQHF. The CDR3, as DNA: TGTGCCTGGAGTGTACGAGACAGGGGGAGGCAGCCCCAGCATTTT. The V and J genes are TRBV30 and TRBJ1-5; 9 bases are shared with TRBD1. Germline V lookup: CDR1 GTSNPN, CDR2 SVGIG (reference sequence). V lost 0 bases, J lost 7 bases, and 7 bases stayed unmatched. The CDR3 spans 15 residues.

This clonotype has a count of ten or more. Compared with germline, one end of the junction differs, possibly owing to a read error. This sequence joins TRBV19 and TRBJ1-3; maybe TRBD1 (6 bases). CDR3 length: 12 residues. Per germline, CDR1 LNHDA and CDR2 SQIVND (reference sequence). The CDR3 nucleotides read TGTGCCAATAGTAAACGGACAGCCCCCGCATATTTT. This codes for CANSKRTAPAYF.

V is TRBV7-8 and J is TRBJ2-7, with 9 bases fitting TRBD1. Trimming took 8 bases from V and 6 from J; bases not matched to a gene: 5. CDR3 length: 12 amino acids. The germline V gene has CDR1 SGHVS and CDR2 FQNEAQ. The CDR3 nucleotides are TGTGCCAGCCTACAGGGGGCCGGCGAGCAGTACTTC. Translating gives CASLQGAGEQYF.

Many counts were recorded for this clonotype. The chain links TRBV15 to TRBJ2-5, with D possibly matching TRBD2 (6 bases). The CDR3 consists of 20 residues. With 0 bases removed from V and 3 bases from J, the gap between germline ends came to 26 bases. Germline V gene data show CDR1 as LNHNV and CDR2 as YYDKDF (reference sequence). The DNA of the CDR3 is TGTGCCACCAGCAGAGATGTCGAGGCGGGACTTCGACCGAGTAAAGAGACCCAGTACTTC. Translating gives CATSRDVEAGLRPSKETQYF.

This clonotype was observed many times. The chain combines TRBV9 with TRBJ2-5; possible D gene TRBD1, 7 bases. Trimming left V 0 bases short and J 5 bases short, with 20 bases between. There are 17 residues in the CDR3. CDR1 and CDR2 from the germline V gene are SGDLS and YYNGEE. This chain's CDR3 is CASSVVGGTVPRETQYF. The CDR3 DNA reads TGTGCCAGCAGCGTAGTTGGAGGGACAGTACCCCGCGAGACCCAGTACTTC.

The chain couples TRBV11-1 to TRBJ2-7, with 9 bases identical to TRBD1. The trim removed 5 bases at V and 3 bases at J, leaving 11 bases unmatched. CDR1 and CDR2 (germline): SGHAT, FQDESV (reference sequence). The CDR3 has 16 amino acids. CDR3 coding DNA: TGTGCCAGCAGCCCCACCACCGACAGGGGGTACTACGAGCAGTACTTC. Protein: CASSPTTDRGYYEQYF.

This clonotype appeared many times. The rearrangement joins TRBV6-5 to TRBJ1-6; 7 bases align to TRBD1. Trimming took 6 bases from V and 9 from J; bases not matched to a gene: 8. Germline CDR1 reads MNHEY; CDR2 reads SVGAGI. The CDR3 is made up of 14 amino acids. CDR3 amino acids: CASRGTGARSPLHF. Written as DNA, the CDR3 is TGTGCCAGCAGGGGTACAGGGGCACGTTCACCCCTCCACTTT.

The J gene is TRBJ1-6, the V gene TRBV11-2; possible D gene TRBD1, 5 bases. Trimming removed 0 bases at V and 0 bases at J, with 6 bases between. In germline, CDR1 is SGHAT, CDR2 FQNNGV. The CDR3 spans 16 residues. CDR3 nucleotides: TGTGCCAGCAGCTTAGAGGGGCTCTCCTATAATTCACCCCTCCACTTT. Translated, it gives CASSLEGLSYNSPLHF.